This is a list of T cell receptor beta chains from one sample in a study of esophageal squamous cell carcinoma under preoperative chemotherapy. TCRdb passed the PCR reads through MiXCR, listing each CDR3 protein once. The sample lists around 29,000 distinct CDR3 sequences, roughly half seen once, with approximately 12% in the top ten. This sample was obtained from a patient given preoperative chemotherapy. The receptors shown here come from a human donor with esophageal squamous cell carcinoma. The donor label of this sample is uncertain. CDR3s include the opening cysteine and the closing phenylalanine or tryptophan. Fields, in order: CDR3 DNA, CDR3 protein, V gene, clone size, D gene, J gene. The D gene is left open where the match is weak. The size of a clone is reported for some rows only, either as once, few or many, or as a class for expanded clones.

TGCGCCAGCAGTGAATTGCGGACCGGGGAGCTGTTTTTT	CASSELRTGELFF	TRBV10-1	NA	NA	TRBJ2-2
TGTGCCGGCAGAGGGGGACAAGGCATTCAGTACTTC	CAGRGGQGIQYF	TRBV7-9	once	NA	TRBJ2-4
TGTGCCAGCAGTCCGGGCCGGAGCAGGGAGCAGTACTTC	CASSPGRSREQYF	TRBV28	few	NA	TRBJ2-7
TGTGCCAGCAGCCAGACAGGGGATTCTGGCTACACCTTC	CASSQTGDSGYTF	TRBV7-8	NA	TRBD1	TRBJ1-2
TGTGCCAGCAGTTTAAGGGGACAGGGGGCACAGCCCCAGCATTTT	CASSLRGQGAQPQHF	TRBV12-3/TRBV12-4	NA	TRBD1	TRBJ1-5
TGTGCCAGCAGCTTGTACGGGGGAAACTCCTACGAGCAGTTCTTC	CASSLYGGNSYEQFF	TRBV11-2	few	NA	TRBJ2-1
TGTGCCAGCAGCTTAGATCCGGGGACAAACGAGCAGTACTTC	CASSLDPGTNEQYF	TRBV11-3	many	NA	TRBJ2-7
TGTGCCAGCAGCCTGGCGGCAGGGCCGAACTACGAGCAGTACTTC	CASSLAAGPNYEQYF	TRBV7-6	many	NA	TRBJ2-7
TGCGCCAGCAGTGAGGGACAGGCACAAGAGACCCAGTACTTC	CASSEGQAQETQYF	TRBV10-1	once	TRBD1	TRBJ2-5
TGTGCCAGCAGCCCCCCGGAAAATGAAAAACTGTTTTTT	CASSPPENEKLFF	TRBV7-2	NA	NA	TRBJ1-4